One sample yielded the 10 T cell receptor beta chains listed below, sequenced in a study of T cells in Graves' hyperthyroidism and ophthalmopathy. Amplified TCR beta CDR3 regions came from RNA transcripts. The study used the HTBI primer set for a first-round RT-PCR of the TCR CDR3. Using its own MiXCR run on the multiplex PCR reads, TCRdb lists one record per CDR3 protein. The table lists around 350,000 distinct CDR3 sequences, roughly 15% of them singletons. Sequenced: blood. The receptors were sampled from a woman between 25 and 40 years old with Graves' hyperthyroidism that later progressed to Graves' ophthalmopathy.

This clonotype was seen more than once but under ten times. The rearrangement joins TRBV28 to TRBJ1-2; 11 bases are a match to TRBD1. From germline, CDR1 is MDHEN and CDR2 SYDVKM. CDR3 size: 18 residues. Trimming removed 2 bases from V and 2 bases from J; junction bases left unmatched: 10. The CDR3 region has the DNA TGTGCCAGCAGTTTACCTTCAGCCGGGACAGGGGGAAACTATGGCTACACCTTC. Encoded protein: CASSLPSAGTGGNYGYTF.

The V and J genes are TRBV24-1 and TRBJ2-1; possibly TRBD1 for D (5 bases). Germline-derived CDR1 and CDR2 are KGHDR and SFDVKD. The CDR3 sequence is 14 residues long. V was shortened by 4 bases and J by 3 bases, with 9 bases between the two germline ends. The CDR3 DNA follows: TGTGCCACCAGTGACGGACAAGACTACAATGAGCAGTTCTTC. It translates to CATSDGQDYNEQFF.

This clonotype was counted between two and nine times. The V and J genes are TRBV25-1 and TRBJ2-1; TRBD2 matches 7 bases. The CDR3 covers 12 residues. Trimming removed 4 bases from V and 14 bases from J; junction bases left unmatched: 8. CDR1 MGHDK and CDR2 SYGVNS come from the germline V gene. For the CDR3, the DNA is TGTGCCAGCAGTGCCATCGGGACTACGGAGTTCTTC. This encodes CASSAIGTTEFF.

This clonotype has ten or more counts. The chain carries TRBV14 and TRBJ2-5; no clear D gene. The V end was cut by 8 bases, the J end by 3 bases, with 37 bases between. The CDR3 runs to 21 residues. The germline V gene encodes CDR1 SGHDN and CDR2 FVKESK. In DNA form, the CDR3 reads TGTGCCAGCTCAACTCGAACGATGAGTTTGTACTCTACGGGTCCCGAAGAGACCCAGTACTTC. This gives the protein CASSTRTMSLYSTGPEETQYF.

This clonotype was counted at least ten times. The chain links TRBV14 to TRBJ2-7, with D tentatively TRBD1 or TRBD2 (6 bases each). CDR3 length equals 15 residues. V was clipped by 4 bases and J by 1 base, with 14 bases between them. Germline V gives CDR1 SGHDN, CDR2 FVKESK. The CDR3 protein is CASSPLGGNSYEQYF. The CDR3 bases are TGTGCCAGCAGCCCCCTCGGGGGCAATTCCTACGAGCAGTACTTC.

There are a few counts of this clonotype. The chain employs TRBV9 and TRBJ2-7; unclear D gene. V was cut by 0 bases and J by 2 bases, with 9 bases left in between. The length of the CDR3 is 14 residues. In germline, CDR1 is SGDLS, CDR2 YYNGEE. CDR3: CASSVGRGPYEQYF. The CDR3 nucleotides read TGTGCCAGCAGCGTAGGTAGAGGCCCCTACGAGCAGTACTTC.

Regarding this clonotype: A read error is possible here, since a much larger clone lies one base away. The genes are TRBV29-1 and TRBJ2-7; 10 bases match TRBD2. This CDR3 contains 13 residues. CDR1 is SQVTM and CDR2 is ANQGSEA in the germline V gene. CDR3 DNA: TGCAGCGCCGTAGCGGGAGGCCCCTACGGGCAGTACTTC. It codes for CSAVAGGPYGQYF.

Ten or more counts support this clonotype. This chain links TRBV27 with TRBJ2-6; either TRBD1 or TRBD2 may supply D (5 bases each). The germline gives CDR1 MNHEY, CDR2 SMNVEV (reference sequence). CDR3 size: 16 residues. Trimming stripped 4 bases from V and 2 bases from J, with 12 bases between. The CDR3 DNA reads as TGTGCCAGCAGTTCATCAATGGGGGCTGGGGCCAACGTCCTGACTTTC. This gives the protein CASSSSMGAGANVLTF.

This clonotype has ten or more counts. The CDR3 loop reads CASSFLKRVAGELFF. The CDR3 DNA sequence: TGTGCCAGCAGTTTTTTGAAGAGGGTCGCCGGGGAGCTGTTTTTT. The chain employs TRBV28 and TRBJ2-2, with a weak D call TRBD2 (5 bases). The V gene lost 3 bases and the J gene lost 6 bases, with 14 bases spanning the gap. The CDR3 has 15 amino acids. Germline CDR1 and CDR2: MDHEN and SYDVKM.

This clonotype was counted many times. This chain joins TRBV15 and TRBJ2-7, with TRBD2 as a possible D gene (5 bases). This CDR3 has 13 amino acids. The germline V gene encodes CDR1 LNHNV and CDR2 YYDKDF (reference sequence). Between the trimmed V and J ends, which lost 0 bases and 3 bases, there was a span of 6 bases. DNA of the CDR3: TGTGCCACCAGCAGAGATGAGGGCTACGAGCAGTACTTC. It translates to CATSRDEGYEQYF.